The 14 T cell receptor beta chains reported below all come from one sample, sequenced in a study of PD-1 blockade in classical Hodgkin lymphoma. Indicated time point: cycle 4 day 1 (C4D1), after more than five weeks of nivolumab. Patients all relapsed after autologous stem cell transplantation, and there was variation in brentuximab vedotin exposure. The authors purified CD4+ T cells from thawed PBMCs by magnetic negative selection. Some clones are missing from TCRdb's copy, which holds only in-frame ones; the method was immunoSEQ multiplex PCR. The data show approximately 29,000 clones, less than 80% seen once. Material: CD4+ T cells from blood, obtained before the fourth cycle of nivolumab. These TCRs come from a human donor with classical Hodgkin lymphoma.

This rearrangement joins TRBV2 to TRBJ1-1; D gene uncertain. The CDR3 extends over 13 amino acids. The V end was cut by 3 bases, the J end by 0 bases, with 5 bases between. From germline, CDR1 is SNHLY and CDR2 FYNNEI. The CDR3, as DNA: TGTGCCAGCAGTGATGGTCTGAACACTGAAGCTTTCTTT. This codes for CASSDGLNTEAFF.

Only a few counts were recorded for this clone. The CDR3 DNA follows: TGTGCCAGCAGTTTACAGTATACTAGCCGAGAGACCCAGTACTTC. The encoded protein is CASSLQYTSRETQYF. This rearrangement joins TRBV6-1 to TRBJ2-5; D may be TRBD2 (6 bases). V was pared by 5 bases and J by 4 bases, with 17 bases between. CDR1 is MNHNS, CDR2 SASEGT, per germline. This CDR3 is built from 15 residues.

The chain links TRBV28 to TRBJ2-7, with D tentatively TRBD2 (5 bases). From germline, CDR1 is MDHEN and CDR2 SYDVKM. V was clipped by 6 bases and J by 7 bases, with 25 bases between them. The CDR3 runs 16 residues. The CDR3 region has the DNA TGTGCCAGCAGACCCTCCCTAGCCGGACGATTGGGAGAGCAGTACTTC. Protein: CASRPSLAGRLGEQYF.

This chain links TRBV11-2 with TRBJ1-4, with D tentatively TRBD1 (5 bases). Trimming cost V 5 bases and J 0 bases, with 22 bases left between them. CDR1 is SGHAT, CDR2 FQNNGV, per germline. The CDR3 runs 19 residues. The CDR3 DNA reads TGTGCCAGCAGCAGAGACAGAGCGGGTTCGGGGCCAACTAATGAAAAACTGTTTTTT. It yields the protein CASSRDRAGSGPTNEKLFF. Together with reference TRBV11-2 and TRBJ1-4, the CDR3 gives the full variable domain: EAGVAQSPRYKIIEKRQSVAFWCNPISGHATLYWYQQILGQGPKLLIQFQNNGVVDDSQLPKDRFSAERLKGVDSTLKIQPAKLEDSAVYLCASSRDRAGSGPTNEKLFFGSGTQLSVL.

The gene calls are TRBV11-3 and TRBJ1-5, with D unclear. Per the germline V gene, CDR1 is SGHNT and CDR2 is YENEEA. The CDR3 has 15 amino acids. V was cut by 4 bases and J by 3 bases, with 13 bases left in between. Here the CDR3 reads CASSSAEVYNQPQHF. DNA of the CDR3: TGTGCCAGCAGCTCCGCGGAGGTCTACAATCAGCCCCAGCATTTT.

This clone was observed once. This chain connects TRBV5-1 to TRBJ2-1; TRBD1 agrees at 8 bases. The CDR3 length is 13 residues. V trimming: 5 bases; J trimming: 5 bases; junction bases outside the gene matches: 3. The V gene's germline CDR1 is SGHRS and CDR2 YFSETQ. The CDR3 loop reads CASRQGQDNEQFF. The CDR3 nucleotides read TGCGCCAGCAGACAGGGACAGGACAATGAGCAGTTCTTC.

This chain connects TRBV10-3 to TRBJ2-7, with 9 bases lining up with TRBD2. The CDR3 length is 16 residues. V dropped 2 bases and J dropped 3; count of bases not matched to a gene: 8. Germline V gives CDR1 ENHRY, CDR2 SYGVKD. The CDR3, as DNA: TGTGCCATCAGTGAGAAAAGCGGGAGGTCAGGCTACGAGCAGTACTTC. It yields the protein CAISEKSGRSGYEQYF.

This rearrangement joins TRBV19 to TRBJ2-3, with TRBD1 matching 7 bases. Unmatched junction bases numbered 7, after V lost 0 bases and J lost 4 bases. Germline V lookup: CDR1 LNHDA, CDR2 SQIVND (reference sequence). CDR3 length equals 16 residues. Here the CDR3 DNA reads TGTGCCAGTAGTATAGATGTCGACAGGGCCGCAGATACGCAGTATTTT. This sequence encodes CASSIDVDRAADTQYF. The variable domain in full, with the rest retrieved from reference TRBV19 and TRBJ2-3, is DGGITQSPKYLFRKEGQNVTLSCEQNLNHDAMYWYRQDPGQGLRLIYYSQIVNDFQKGDIAEGYSVSREKKESFPLTVTSAQKNPTAFYLCASSIDVDRAADTQYFGPGTRLTVL.

V usage is TRBV7-3 and J usage is TRBJ1-1, with a possible D match to TRBD1 (6 bases). V was cut by 1 base and J by 5 bases, with 11 bases left in between. The CDR3 is made up of 14 amino acids. Germline CDR1 is SGHTA and CDR2 is FQGTGA. CDR3 in amino acids: CASSLRGGGTEAFF. CDR3 bases: TGTGCCAGCAGCTTAAGAGGGGGTGGGACTGAAGCTTTCTTT.

The chain is built from TRBV4-2 and TRBJ2-2, with 12 bases matching TRBD2. Germline CDR1 and CDR2: LGHNA and YNFKEQ. The length of the CDR3 is 22 residues. Trimming took 0 bases from V and 0 from J; bases not matched to a gene: 14. DNA of the CDR3: TGTGCCAGCAGCCAAGATAGGGGACTAGCGGGTTTAAGAACCGCGAACACCGGGGAGCTGTTTTTT. Translated: CASSQDRGLAGLRTANTGELFF.

CDR3 residues: CASSQLMETQYF. The CDR3 DNA reads TGCGCCAGCAGCCAACTGATGGAGACCCAGTACTTC. The chain has TRBV5-1 and TRBJ2-5; D gene uncertain. The V end was cut by 4 bases, the J end by 5 bases, with 9 bases between. CDR3 length equals 12 residues. CDR1 and CDR2 from the germline V gene are SGHRS and YFSETQ.

V gene TRBV5-1 combines with J gene TRBJ1-1, with a weak D call TRBD1 (6 bases). This CDR3 comprises 15 residues. CDR1 SGHRS and CDR2 YFSETQ come from the germline V gene. Trimming stripped 5 bases from V and 1 base from J, with 15 bases between. CDR3 in amino acids: CASRLGGTRNTEAFF. CDR3 nucleotide sequence: TGCGCCAGCAGGCTTGGAGGGACAAGGAACACTGAAGCTTTCTTT.

The chain carries TRBV6-5 and TRBJ2-7; perhaps TRBD1 as D (6 bases). CDR3 length: 14 amino acids. Trimming took off 1 base at V and 2 bases at J, with 9 bases between the two ends. Per the germline V gene, CDR1 is MNHEY and CDR2 is SVGAGI. The CDR3 sequence is CASSYWQGPYEQYF. The CDR3 DNA reads as TGTGCCAGCAGTTACTGGCAGGGGCCCTACGAGCAGTACTTC.

The chain joins TRBV11-2 to TRBJ2-1; D is uncertain. Trimming stripped 5 bases from V and 4 bases from J, with 3 bases between. Germline CDR1 is SGHAT and CDR2 is FQNNGV. The CDR3 extends over 11 amino acids. The CDR3 coding sequence is TGTGCCAGCAGCCCGTACAATGAGCAGTTCTTC. It translates to CASSPYNEQFF.